This note documents a single T cell receptor (beta chain) sequence. The antigen is not known. This sample is part of a study of shared clonotypes between healthy human individuals. Overall study findings and caveats: Donor clonotype sharing was expected to depend on sequencing depth.

Clones were read by immunoSEQ multiplex PCR, and TCRdb kept only the in-frame ones, dropping some. The sample has about 800,000 clones, 90% to 97% seen once. This CDR3 has 15 amino acids. V was pared by 5 bases and J by 6 bases, with 8 bases of the junction left unmatched. Germline CDR1 SEHNR, CDR2 FQNEAQ (reference sequence). CD45RO-negative cells were positively selected for CCR7, leaving out terminally differentiated effector memory CD45RA+ cells. The TCR originated in a young man in good health. The specimen was naive CD8+ T cells sorted from blood. This rearrangement joins TRBV7-9 to TRBJ2-7; 12 positions match TRBD2. Written as DNA, the CDR3 is TGTGCCAGCAGCCCGAGGACTAGCGGGACGGGCGAGCAGTACTTC. It encodes CASSPRTSGTGEQYF. Full variable domain (remainder filled in from reference TRBV7-9 and TRBJ2-7): DTGVSQNPRHKITKRGQNVTFRCDPISEHNRLYWYRQTLGQGPEFLTYFQNEAQLEKSRLLSDRFSAERPKGSFSTLEIQRTEQGDSAMYLCASSPRTSGTGEQYFGPGTRLTVT.